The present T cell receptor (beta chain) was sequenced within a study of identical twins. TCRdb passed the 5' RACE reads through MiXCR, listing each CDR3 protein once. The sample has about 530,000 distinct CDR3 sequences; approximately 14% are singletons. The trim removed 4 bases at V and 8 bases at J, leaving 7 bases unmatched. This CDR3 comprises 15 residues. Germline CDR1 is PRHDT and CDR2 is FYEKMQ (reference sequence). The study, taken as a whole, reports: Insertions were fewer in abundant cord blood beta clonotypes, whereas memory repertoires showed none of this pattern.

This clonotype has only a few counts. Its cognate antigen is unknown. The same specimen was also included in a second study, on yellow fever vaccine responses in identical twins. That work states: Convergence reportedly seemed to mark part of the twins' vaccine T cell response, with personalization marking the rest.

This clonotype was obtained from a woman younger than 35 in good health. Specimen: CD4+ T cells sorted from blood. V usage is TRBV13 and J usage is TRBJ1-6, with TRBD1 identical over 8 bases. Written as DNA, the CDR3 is TGTGCCAGCAGCTCAGGACAGGGTCGGCATTCACCCCTCCACTTT. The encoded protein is CASSSGQGRHSPLHF. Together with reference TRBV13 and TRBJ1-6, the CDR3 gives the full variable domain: AAGVIQSPRHLIKEKRETATLKCYPIPRHDTVYWYQQGPGQDPQFLISFYEKMQSDKGSIPDRFSAQQFSDYHSELNMSSLELGDSALYFCASSSGQGRHSPLHFGNGTRLTVT.